This T cell receptor (beta chain) came from a study of early T cells in non-severe SARS-CoV-2 infection. Study-level background: Alpha and beta chains were unpaired, from unsorted whole-blood bulk RNA.

General study results and limits: Clonotype matching in VDJdb favored anti-spike CD8 responses and did not capture private and CD4 specificities.

Unique molecular identifiers were added to individual cDNA molecules. TCRdb processed the 5' RACE reads anew with MiXCR; each CDR3 protein has one entry. Altogether tens of thousands of distinct CDR3 sequences are present, less than 20% being singletons, with the ten largest covering 8% to 10%. Germline values: CDR1 DFQATT, CDR2 SNEGSKA (reference sequence). V lost 4 bases to trimming and J lost 5 bases; unmatched junction nucleotides: 5. The CDR3 spans 14 residues. As to this clonotype: Its cognate antigen is unknown.

Sequences were derived from whole blood, sampled at baseline. The receptor was isolated from an adult who was a healthcare worker with PCR-confirmed SARS-CoV-2 infection or an uninfected control (not recorded which). V is TRBV20-1 and J is TRBJ2-3, with 11 positions matching TRBD2. This CDR3 reads CSATGTSGGDTQYF. CDR3 in DNA: TGCAGTGCTACCGGGACTAGCGGAGGAGATACGCAGTATTTT.